This T cell receptor (beta chain) was sequenced in a study of blood T cell repertoires in COVID-19. Background on the study: Sample material is recorded as cDNA or gDNA derived from T cells, B-cell-depleted T cells, or PBMCs.

Repertoires were generated with immunoSEQ multiplex PCR, while TCRdb's copy carries only in-frame clones and drops some. The sample consists of 120,000 to 150,000 clones, over 75% of them appearing once. This receptor was identified in a man aged 60 to 69 with active or convalescent COVID-19. Source material: peripheral blood.

CDR3 in amino acids: CASRPTGRGELFF. The CDR3 DNA reads as TGTGCCAGCAGACCGACAGGGCGCGGGGAGCTGTTTTTT. The chain employs TRBV28 and TRBJ2-2, with 7 nucleotides matching TRBD1. Germline V gives CDR1 MDHEN, CDR2 SYDVKM. The CDR3 sequence is 13 residues long. The V segment lost 6 bases and the J segment 7 bases; nucleotides outside the gene matches: 5.